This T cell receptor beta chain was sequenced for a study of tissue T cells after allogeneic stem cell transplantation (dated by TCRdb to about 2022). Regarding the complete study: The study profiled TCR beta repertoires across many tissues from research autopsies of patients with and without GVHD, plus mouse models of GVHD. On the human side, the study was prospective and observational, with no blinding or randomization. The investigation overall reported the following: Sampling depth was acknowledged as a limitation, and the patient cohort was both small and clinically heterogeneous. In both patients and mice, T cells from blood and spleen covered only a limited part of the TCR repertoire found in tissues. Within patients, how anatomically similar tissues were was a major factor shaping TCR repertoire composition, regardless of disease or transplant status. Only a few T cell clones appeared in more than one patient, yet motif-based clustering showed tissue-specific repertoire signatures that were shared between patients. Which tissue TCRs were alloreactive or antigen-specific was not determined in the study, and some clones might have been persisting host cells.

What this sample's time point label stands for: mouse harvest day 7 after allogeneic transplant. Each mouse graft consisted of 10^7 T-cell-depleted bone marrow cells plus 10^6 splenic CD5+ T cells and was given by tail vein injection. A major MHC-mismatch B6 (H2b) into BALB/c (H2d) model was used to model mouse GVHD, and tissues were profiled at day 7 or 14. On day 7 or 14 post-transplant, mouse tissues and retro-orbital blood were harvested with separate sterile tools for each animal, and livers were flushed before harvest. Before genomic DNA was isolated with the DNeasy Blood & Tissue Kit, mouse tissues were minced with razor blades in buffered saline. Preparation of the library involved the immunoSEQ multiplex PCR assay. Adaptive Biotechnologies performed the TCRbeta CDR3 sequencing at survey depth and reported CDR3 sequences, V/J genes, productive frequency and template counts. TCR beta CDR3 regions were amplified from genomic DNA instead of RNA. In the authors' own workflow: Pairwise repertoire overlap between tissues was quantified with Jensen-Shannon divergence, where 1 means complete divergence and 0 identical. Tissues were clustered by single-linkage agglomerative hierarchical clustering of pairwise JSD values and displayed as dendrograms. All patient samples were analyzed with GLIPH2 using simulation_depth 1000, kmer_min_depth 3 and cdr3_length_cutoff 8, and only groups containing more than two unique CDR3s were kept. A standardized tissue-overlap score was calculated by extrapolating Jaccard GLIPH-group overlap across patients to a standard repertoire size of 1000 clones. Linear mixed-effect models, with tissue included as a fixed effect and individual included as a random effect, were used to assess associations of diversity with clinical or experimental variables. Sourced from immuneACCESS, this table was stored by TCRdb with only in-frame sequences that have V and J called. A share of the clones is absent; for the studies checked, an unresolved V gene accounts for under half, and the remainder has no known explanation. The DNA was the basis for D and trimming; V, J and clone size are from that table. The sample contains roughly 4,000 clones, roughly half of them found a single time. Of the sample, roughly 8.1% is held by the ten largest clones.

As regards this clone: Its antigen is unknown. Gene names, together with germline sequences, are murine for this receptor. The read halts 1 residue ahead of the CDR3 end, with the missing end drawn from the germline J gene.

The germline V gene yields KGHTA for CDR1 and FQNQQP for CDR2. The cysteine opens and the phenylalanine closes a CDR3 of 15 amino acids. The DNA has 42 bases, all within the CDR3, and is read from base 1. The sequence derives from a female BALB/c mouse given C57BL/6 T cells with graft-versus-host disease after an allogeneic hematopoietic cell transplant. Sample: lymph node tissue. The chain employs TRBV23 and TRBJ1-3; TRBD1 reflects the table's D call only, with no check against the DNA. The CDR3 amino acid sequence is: CSSSQWDNSGNTLYF. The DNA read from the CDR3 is TGCTCCAGCAGTCAGTGGGACAATTCTGGAAATACGCTCTAT.